Listed below are T cell receptor beta chains from one sample, sequenced in a study of T cell responses to AZD1222 COVID-19 vaccine. Here immunoSEQ multiplex PCR was the method, and the copy in TCRdb shows in-frame clones only, minus some. The table includes some 130,000 clones, approximately 92% detected once. This specimen consisted of peripheral blood, obtained 28 days after the second AZD1222 dose. Receptors originate from an adult who received the AZD1222 COVID-19 vaccine. Each CDR3 is given with its conserved first and last residue. A D gene is named only where the DNA matches it firmly. Clone sizes are given selectively: once, few, many, or a class where the clone is expanded.

cdr3_aa: CASTQVRGLNEQFF
cdr3_nt: TGTGCCAGCACCCAAGTCAGGGGTTTGAATGAGCAGTTCTTC
d_call: NA
clone_size: few
j_call: TRBJ2-1
v_call: TRBV18

cdr3_aa: CASSSRTGTDEQYF
cdr3_nt: TGTGCCAGCAGCTCTCGGACAGGGACGGACGAGCAGTACTTC
d_call: TRBD1
clone_size: NA
j_call: TRBJ2-7
v_call: TRBV7-2

cdr3_aa: CASSDPLYGYTF
cdr3_nt: TGTGCCAGCAGTGATCCCCTCTATGGCTACACCTTC
d_call: NA
clone_size: once
j_call: TRBJ1-2
v_call: TRBV6-1

cdr3_aa: CASSLVSGGPNEQFF
cdr3_nt: TGTGCCAGCAGCTTAGTATCGGGGGGGCCGAATGAGCAGTTCTTC
d_call: TRBD2
clone_size: NA
j_call: TRBJ2-1
v_call: TRBV7-9

cdr3_aa: CASSQDLSPSYEQYF
cdr3_nt: TGTGCCAGCAGCCAAGATCTGTCACCCTCCTACGAGCAGTACTTC
d_call: NA
clone_size: NA
j_call: TRBJ2-7
v_call: TRBV3-1/TRBV3-2

cdr3_aa: CASSPKTGPTEAFF
cdr3_nt: TGTGCCAGCAGCCCCAAGACAGGGCCCACTGAAGCTTTCTTT
d_call: TRBD1
clone_size: NA
j_call: TRBJ1-1
v_call: TRBV7-9

cdr3_aa: CASSVRTGNQPQHF
cdr3_nt: TGTGCCAGCAGTGTACGAACAGGCAATCAGCCCCAGCATTTT
d_call: NA
clone_size: NA
j_call: TRBJ1-5
v_call: TRBV2

cdr3_aa: CASSLDATSGQETQYF
cdr3_nt: TGTGCCAGCAGCTTAGACGCGACTAGCGGCCAAGAGACCCAGTACTTC
d_call: TRBD2
clone_size: NA
j_call: TRBJ2-5
v_call: TRBV11-2

cdr3_aa: CASSLVAWQGTNTEAFF
cdr3_nt: TGTGCCAGCAGCTTAGTTGCTTGGCAGGGGACGAACACTGAAGCTTTCTTT
d_call: NA
clone_size: NA
j_call: TRBJ1-1
v_call: TRBV7-8

cdr3_aa: CASSVYPAGGQLNYGYTF
cdr3_nt: TGTGCCAGCAGCGTTTACCCTGCAGGAGGGCAGCTAAACTATGGCTACACCTTC
d_call: NA
clone_size: NA
j_call: TRBJ1-2
v_call: TRBV9

cdr3_aa: CASSLGSEQYF
cdr3_nt: TGTGCCAGCAGCTTAGGTTCCGAGCAGTACTTC
d_call: NA
clone_size: NA
j_call: TRBJ2-7
v_call: TRBV11-3

cdr3_aa: CASSRHAPNSGNTIYF
cdr3_nt: TGTGCCAGCAGCCGACATGCGCCTAACTCTGGAAACACCATATATTTT
d_call: NA
clone_size: NA
j_call: TRBJ1-3
v_call: TRBV5-4

cdr3_aa: CASRGQGPTYEQYF
cdr3_nt: TGTGCCAGCCGAGGACAGGGTCCTACCTACGAGCAGTACTTC
d_call: TRBD1
clone_size: NA
j_call: TRBJ2-7
v_call: TRBV18

cdr3_aa: CASTSPGRTLAGYTF
cdr3_nt: TGCGCCAGCACCTCTCCGGGACGGACTTTAGCTGGCTACACCTTC
d_call: NA
clone_size: NA
j_call: TRBJ1-2
v_call: TRBV4-1

cdr3_aa: CASSIIRGRNQPQHF
cdr3_nt: TGTGCCAGTAGTATCATTCGGGGGCGCAATCAGCCCCAGCATTTT
d_call: NA
clone_size: NA
j_call: TRBJ1-5
v_call: TRBV19

cdr3_aa: CASSRGLAPKSTDTQYF
cdr3_nt: TGTGCCAGCAGCCGTGGACTAGCGCCAAAAAGCACAGATACGCAGTATTTT
d_call: TRBD2
clone_size: NA
j_call: TRBJ2-3
v_call: TRBV5-6

cdr3_aa: CASSFNLAGDGDTQYF
cdr3_nt: TGTGCCAGCAGTTTTAATTTAGCGGGGGATGGAGATACGCAGTATTTT
d_call: TRBD2
clone_size: NA
j_call: TRBJ2-3
v_call: TRBV28

cdr3_aa: CASSNLDGSQGPYQPQHF
cdr3_nt: TGTGCCAGCAGCAATCTTGACGGGTCGCAAGGCCCTTATCAGCCCCAGCATTTT
d_call: NA
clone_size: NA
j_call: TRBJ1-5
v_call: TRBV3-1/TRBV3-2

cdr3_aa: CASSRGVAGHTGELFF
cdr3_nt: TGCGCCAGCAGCCGCGGGGTAGCGGGACACACCGGGGAGCTGTTTTTT
d_call: TRBD2
clone_size: NA
j_call: TRBJ2-2
v_call: TRBV5-1

cdr3_aa: CASSPSGAPGQIVF
cdr3_nt: TGTGCCAGCAGCCCTTCGGGGGCGCCAGGCCAGATCGTTTTT
d_call: NA
clone_size: NA
j_call: TRBJ1-4
v_call: TRBV28

cdr3_aa: CASSYGQGEKLFF
cdr3_nt: TGTGCCAGTAGTTATGGACAGGGTGAAAAACTGTTTTTT
d_call: TRBD1
clone_size: NA
j_call: TRBJ1-4
v_call: TRBV19

cdr3_aa: CASSLEHPRGAAFF
cdr3_nt: TGTGCCAGCAGCTTAGAGCACCCCCGTGGGGCGGCTTTCTTT
d_call: NA
clone_size: NA
j_call: TRBJ1-1
v_call: TRBV7-4

cdr3_aa: CASSLVGGGDGYTF
cdr3_nt: TGTGCCAGCAGCTTAGTGGGAGGGGGCGATGGCTACACCTTC
d_call: TRBD1
clone_size: NA
j_call: TRBJ1-2
v_call: TRBV7-8

cdr3_aa: CAWSLLSSTEAFF
cdr3_nt: TGTGCCTGGAGTCTATTGTCCTCCACTGAAGCTTTCTTT
d_call: NA
clone_size: few
j_call: TRBJ1-1
v_call: TRBV30

cdr3_aa: CAWSVSYFNEQFF
cdr3_nt: TGTGCCTGGAGTGTATCGTATTTCAATGAGCAGTTCTTC
d_call: NA
clone_size: NA
j_call: TRBJ2-1
v_call: TRBV30

cdr3_aa: CASSPGPGTGKKAFF
cdr3_nt: TGTGCCAGCAGTCCCGGCCCAGGGACAGGAAAAAAAGCTTTCTTT
d_call: TRBD1
clone_size: NA
j_call: TRBJ1-1
v_call: TRBV28

cdr3_aa: CSASGRPDTEAFF
cdr3_nt: TGCAGCGCTTCAGGTCGCCCGGACACTGAAGCTTTCTTT
d_call: NA
clone_size: once
j_call: TRBJ1-1
v_call: TRBV29-1

cdr3_aa: CASSPGTVRSRHEQYF
cdr3_nt: TGTGCCAGCAGTCCCGGGACAGTGAGGTCCCGGCACGAGCAGTACTTC
d_call: TRBD1
clone_size: NA
j_call: TRBJ2-7
v_call: TRBV27

cdr3_aa: CATWGYYGYTF
cdr3_nt: TGTGCCACCTGGGGGTACTATGGCTACACCTTC
d_call: NA
clone_size: NA
j_call: TRBJ1-2
v_call: TRBV6-5

cdr3_aa: CASSFDRGNEQYF
cdr3_nt: TGCGCCAGCAGCTTCGACAGGGGGAACGAGCAGTACTTC
d_call: TRBD1
clone_size: few
j_call: TRBJ2-7
v_call: TRBV4-1

cdr3_aa: CASSQVGSGETQYF
cdr3_nt: TGTGCCAGCAGCCAAGTGGGTTCGGGGGAGACCCAGTACTTC
d_call: NA
clone_size: NA
j_call: TRBJ2-5
v_call: TRBV4-2

cdr3_aa: CASSQVVGATNEKLFF
cdr3_nt: TGCGCCAGCAGCCAAGTGGTAGGTGCAACTAATGAAAAACTGTTTTTT
d_call: NA
clone_size: NA
j_call: TRBJ1-4
v_call: TRBV4-1

cdr3_aa: CASSPQGQGGYYEQYF
cdr3_nt: TGTGCCAGTAGTCCCCAAGGACAGGGGGGGTACTACGAGCAGTACTTC
d_call: TRBD1
clone_size: NA
j_call: TRBJ2-7
v_call: TRBV19

cdr3_aa: CASSLFTGLVGEKLFF
cdr3_nt: TGTGCCAGCAGCTTATTCACCGGACTGGTGGGGGAAAAACTGTTTTTT
d_call: NA
clone_size: NA
j_call: TRBJ1-4
v_call: TRBV5-6

cdr3_aa: CASSELDQAQHF
cdr3_nt: TGTGCCAGCAGTGAGCTCGATCAGGCCCAGCATTTT
d_call: NA
clone_size: NA
j_call: TRBJ1-5
v_call: TRBV2

cdr3_aa: CASSLVGTGDEKLFF
cdr3_nt: TGTGCCAGCAGCTTAGTCGGGACAGGGGATGAAAAACTGTTTTTT
d_call: TRBD1
clone_size: few
j_call: TRBJ1-4
v_call: TRBV7-9

cdr3_aa: CASSVRGRVNQPQHF
cdr3_nt: TGTGCCAGCAGCGTCAGGGGTAGGGTCAATCAGCCCCAGCATTTT
d_call: NA
clone_size: NA
j_call: TRBJ1-5
v_call: TRBV5-8

cdr3_aa: CASSYLVSGNTIYF
cdr3_nt: TGTGCCAGCAGTTACTTGGTCTCTGGAAACACCATATATTTT
d_call: NA
clone_size: once
j_call: TRBJ1-3
v_call: TRBV6-6

cdr3_aa: CASSENTGDQPQHF
cdr3_nt: TGTGCCAGCAGTGAAAACACAGGAGATCAGCCCCAGCATTTT
d_call: NA
clone_size: NA
j_call: TRBJ1-5
v_call: TRBV2

cdr3_aa: CASSLSMGGNYGYTF
cdr3_nt: TGCGCCAGCAGCTTGTCGATGGGGGGAAACTATGGCTACACCTTC
d_call: NA
clone_size: NA
j_call: TRBJ1-2
v_call: TRBV5-1

cdr3_aa: CASNLASGGYNEQFF
cdr3_nt: TGTGCCAGTAACCTGGCTAGCGGGGGGTACAATGAGCAGTTCTTC
d_call: TRBD2
clone_size: NA
j_call: TRBJ2-1
v_call: TRBV19

cdr3_aa: CAISLLAGSADTQYF
cdr3_nt: TGTGCCATCAGTCTTCTAGCGGGAAGCGCAGATACGCAGTATTTT
d_call: TRBD2
clone_size: once
j_call: TRBJ2-3
v_call: TRBV10-3

cdr3_aa: CASSEQANTGELFF
cdr3_nt: TGTGCCAGTAGTGAACAGGCGAACACCGGGGAGCTGTTTTTT
d_call: NA
clone_size: NA
j_call: TRBJ2-2
v_call: TRBV19

cdr3_aa: CASNPRGGTYNEQFF
cdr3_nt: TGTGCCAGCAATCCAAGGGGGGGTACCTACAATGAGCAGTTCTTC
d_call: NA
clone_size: NA
j_call: TRBJ2-1
v_call: TRBV9

cdr3_aa: CSCRGRATNEKLFF
cdr3_nt: TGCAGCTGCCGGGGAAGGGCAACTAATGAAAAACTGTTTTTT
d_call: NA
clone_size: NA
j_call: TRBJ1-4
v_call: TRBV29-1

cdr3_aa: CASTVGGQETQYF
cdr3_nt: TGTGCCTCCACTGTGGGGGGGCAAGAGACCCAGTACTTC
d_call: TRBD2
clone_size: NA
j_call: TRBJ2-5
v_call: TRBV30

cdr3_aa: CASSQRLAPGELFF
cdr3_nt: TGTGCCAGCAGCCAAAGACTAGCCCCCGGGGAGCTGTTTTTT
d_call: TRBD2
clone_size: few
j_call: TRBJ2-2
v_call: TRBV3-1/TRBV3-2

cdr3_aa: CASSEFGGGSGANVLTF
cdr3_nt: TGTGCCAGCAGTGAATTTGGGGGCGGCTCTGGGGCCAACGTCCTGACTTTC
d_call: NA
clone_size: NA
j_call: TRBJ2-6
v_call: TRBV6-1

cdr3_aa: CASSPRGSSPLHF
cdr3_nt: TGTGCCAGCAGCCCCAGGGGATCTTCACCCCTCCACTTT
d_call: NA
clone_size: NA
j_call: TRBJ1-6
v_call: TRBV7-9

cdr3_aa: CASSGQGGTEAFF
cdr3_nt: TGTGCCAGCAGTGGACAGGGTGGCACTGAAGCTTTCTTT
d_call: TRBD1
clone_size: NA
j_call: TRBJ1-1
v_call: TRBV2

cdr3_aa: CASTPVWTGSYGYTF
cdr3_nt: TGTGCCAGCACCCCCGTGTGGACAGGATCCTATGGCTACACCTTC
d_call: TRBD1
clone_size: NA
j_call: TRBJ1-2
v_call: TRBV5-6

cdr3_aa: CASRSSGNTIYF
cdr3_nt: TGTGCCAGCAGGAGCTCTGGAAACACCATATATTTT
d_call: NA
clone_size: NA
j_call: TRBJ1-3
v_call: TRBV27

cdr3_aa: CASTSGSSYNSPLHF
cdr3_nt: TGTGCCAGCACGTCGGGAAGCTCCTATAATTCACCCCTCCACTTT
d_call: NA
clone_size: NA
j_call: TRBJ1-6
v_call: TRBV11-3

cdr3_aa: CASSLLGINEKLFF
cdr3_nt: TGTGCCAGCAGTTTATTGGGGATTAATGAAAAACTGTTTTTT
d_call: NA
clone_size: NA
j_call: TRBJ1-4
v_call: TRBV27

cdr3_aa: CSVEAYLNTEAFF
cdr3_nt: TGCAGCGTTGAAGCCTACCTGAATACCGAAGCTTTCTTT
d_call: NA
clone_size: NA
j_call: TRBJ1-1
v_call: TRBV29-1